The clone carrying this TCR beta chain has more than one count but fewer than ten. Its antigen is still unknown. These data originate in a study of early T cells in non-severe SARS-CoV-2 infection. The study, taken as a whole, reports: VDJdb-based annotation leaned toward anti-spike CD8 responses and missed private and CD4 specificities.

Each CDR3 protein is one row after TCRdb ran MiXCR on the 5' RACE reads. Here the sample spans approximately 83,000 distinct CDR3 sequences, more than 13% being singletons. The germline CDR1 and CDR2 sequences are MDHEN and SYDVKM. The CDR3 extends over 18 amino acids. J was trimmed by 1 base and V by 3 bases; bases with no gene match: 8. This rearrangement joins TRBV28 to TRBJ2-3, with 12 bases matching TRBD2. Sequencing was performed on whole blood. The source of this sequence is an adult who was a healthcare worker with PCR-confirmed SARS-CoV-2 infection or an uninfected control (not recorded which). The CDR3 loop reads CASSFFLAGGPRTDTQYF. CDR3 coding DNA: TGTGCCAGCAGTTTTTTCCTAGCGGGGGGGCCTCGCACAGATACGCAGTATTTT.